The T cell receptor (beta chain) under discussion was sequenced for a study of blood T cell repertoires in COVID-19 (dated by TCRdb to 2019 to 2021). Study-wide context: Samples covering the acute and convalescent phases of COVID-19 were provided by collaborators in the United States, Italy and Spain. The material from the prospective study consisted of cDNA or gDNA derived from T cells, B-cell-depleted T cells, or PBMCs. Deeply sampled blood TCRbeta repertoires from subjects exposed to, actively infected with, or recovered from COVID-19 were included in the dataset. The repertoires were released in a freely available public database meant as a resource for research on the immune response to SARS-CoV-2. The samples were drawn from two sources: the first 160 participants of the ongoing ImmuneRACE study, and fewer than 1,500 subjects contributed by 6 global collaborators. A de-identified subject ID, COVID-19 status, age in years and sex were almost always included in the sample metadata. Where available, HLA class I and class II types were taken from metadata supplied by the sample provider and were not determined by assay-based typing.

Regarding this clone: This clone's antigen is unknown. Within one base of it there is no much larger clone, and no base qualities were kept.

Each collaborating institution followed its own protocols to collect whole blood in K2EDTA tubes. Collaborator samples were shipped for TCRbeta analysis as frozen whole blood, isolated PBMCs, or DNA extracted from either sample type. TCRbeta CDR3 regions were amplified from genomic DNA by means of the immunoSEQ Assay, a bias-controlled multiplex PCR. The study's processing was this. The number of nucleated cells in each sample was estimated from the amplification of reference gene primers within the assay. To quantify the absolute abundance of each unique TCRbeta CDR3 rearrangement, sequence reads were collapsed and filtered. For each sample, productive Simpson clonality was calculated by taking the square root of Simpson's diversity index across productive rearrangements. As stored in TCRdb, this immuneACCESS dataset retains in-frame rearrangements with V and J assigned. A fraction of the clones does not appear; measured against another copy, unresolved V genes explain less than half of the discrepancy, and the remainder lacks a known reason. V and J calls and clone size follow that table, whereas D and trimming were derived from the DNA. The sample table holds around 220,000 clones, of which around nine tenths were seen once. Clones ranked in the top ten supply around 1.5% of the sample.

General study outcomes and caveats: The amount of clinical and demographic metadata varied by source and participant and was provided uncurated.

This sequence was found in a man younger than 30 with active or convalescent COVID-19. Sequenced material: peripheral blood.

In nucleotide form, the sequence is TGTGCCAGCAGCTTTTCGCACGCGTCGGAAGCTTTCTTT. Its amino acids are CASSFSHASEAFF. Rearrangement joined TRBV7-9 to TRBJ1-1; no D segment can be confidently identified. The germline V gene (reference sequence) gives CDR1 as SEHNR and CDR2 as FQNEAQ. Trimming at the junction amounts to 3 bases on V and 8 bases on J, and the germline ends lie 13 bases apart. The CDR3 numbers 13 residues from cysteine through phenylalanine. Only CDR3 DNA is held: 39 bases, read in frame from base 1.